A single sample is the source of the 4 T cell receptor beta chains below, sequenced in a study of immune evolution from preneoplasia to lung adenocarcinoma listed by TCRdb under 2021. The library was generated by the immunoSEQ multiplex PCR assay. TCRdb stores this immuneACCESS table with in-frame sequences only. Part of the clones is absent; in the studies checked, under half of the shortfall reflects unresolved V genes, and no reason is known for the rest. In all, the sample holds more than 4,500 clones, and roughly 88% of those were seen once. The ten largest make up less than 2.5% of the sample. Sequencing used FFPE atypical adenomatous hyperplasia tissue from the lung. What this sample's cell subset or site label stands for: atypical adenomatous hyperplasia (AAH), lung preneoplasia. The receptor source for this set is a person between 65 and 80 years old with lung adenocarcinoma.

Comments on this clone: At one of its ends the junction is not consistent with the germline gene, which may arise from a read error. The chain links TRBV6-5 to TRBJ1-4; possibly TRBD1 for D (6 bases). This CDR3 spans 15 amino acids. Germline loops: CDR1 MNHEY, CDR2 SVGAGI. For the CDR3, the DNA is TGTGCCAGCAGTGACTCACAGGGAGCCAATGAAAAACTGTTTTTT. Its translation is CASSDSQGANEKLFF.

The gene calls are TRBV5-3 and TRBJ1-2, with unresolved D. TRBV5-3 is reported as an ORF; its role is uncertain. The CDR3 consists of 13 residues. V shed 4 bases and J shed 4 bases, with 11 bases lying between them. CDR3 amino acids: CARSPAACYGYTF. In DNA, the CDR3 is TGTGCCAGAAGCCCCGCAGCTTGCTATGGCTACACCTTC.

On this clone: The junction does not match germline at one end; this may be a read error. The chain carries TRBV7-7 and TRBJ2-2; 7 nucleotides align to TRBD1. Germline V lookup: CDR1 SSHAT, CDR2 FNYEAQ (reference sequence). The CDR3 extends over 14 amino acids. The DNA for the CDR3 is TGTGCTAGCAGCTCAGGGGGTAACACCGGGGAGCTGTTTTTT. Amino acids: CASSSGGNTGELFF. Looking up the rest from reference TRBV7-7 and TRBJ2-2 gives the full variable domain: GAGVSQSPRYKVTKRGQDVTLRCDPISSHATLYWYQQALGQGPEFLTYFNYEAQPDKSGLPSDRFSAERPEGSISTLTIQRTEQRDSAMYRCASSSGGNTGELFFGEGSRLTVL.

V is TRBV5-6 and J is TRBJ2-1; D may be TRBD1 (6 bases). The CDR3 contains 16 residues. Germline lookup yields CDR1 SGHDT and CDR2 YYEEEE. The V end lost 0 bases, the J end lost 5 bases, and 15 bases lay between the germline ends. CDR3 protein: CASSLVDSRTHNEQFF. The CDR3 DNA reads TGTGCCAGCAGCTTGGTGGACAGTAGGACCCACAATGAGCAGTTCTTC.